This T cell receptor beta chain was obtained from a study of T cells in Graves' hyperthyroidism and ophthalmopathy (dated by TCRdb to between 2018 and 2021). Regarding the research as a whole: Peripheral blood samples were taken at the time of initial diagnosis, prior to any treatment. For training and testing, the approximately 97 patients in the discovery cohort were randomly divided in a 7:3 ratio. In addition, the study compared T-cell repertoires in thyroid tissue and in blood from six Graves' hyperthyroidism patients. TCR V-J signatures able to tell the groups apart were searched for in a discovery cohort of about a hundred patients, of whom around 42 had Graves' ophthalmopathy and 57 had stable Graves' hyperthyroidism. Prospective prediction of ophthalmopathy was tested in an independent validation cohort consisting of fewer than 20 hyperthyroidism patients and approximately 16 patients who later progressed to ophthalmopathy. The paper reports TCR Vbeta CDR3 sequencing of more than 120 peripheral blood samples: under 45 ophthalmopathy, under 85 hyperthyroidism and around 17 progressor patients. Following sampling, methimazole starting at 30 mg daily was given to hyperthyroidism patients, and high-dose intravenous methylprednisolone was given to ophthalmopathy patients. Study-wide conclusions, independent of this receptor: During validation, the model predicted progression to ophthalmopathy a median of about 6.5 months ahead of onset, with around 70% sensitivity and around 73% specificity. Most expanded thyroid clonotypes (frequency above 0.001) were also detected in blood, a finding suggesting that blood repertoires may reflect thyroid immune responses. No statistical method was used to fix the sample size in advance, and group allocation was not hidden from the investigators. A 13 V-J signature model separated ophthalmopathy from stable hyperthyroidism, with about 90% sensitivity and 81.08% specificity in cross-validation and 80%/75% in testing.

Graves' hyperthyroidism was defined as stable when no progression to ophthalmopathy occurred over 18 months of follow-up. Hyperthyroidism patients were aged 18 to 65 years and newly diagnosed, with disease duration of less than 2 months. Any patient with an uncontrolled infection, another autoimmune disease, pregnancy or lactation was excluded. Diagnoses relied on clinical symptoms, serum thyroxine and TRAb, thyroid ultrasound and orbital computed tomography. PBMCs were separated from approximately 10 ml of fresh peripheral blood using Ficoll-Paque density gradient centrifugation. Total RNA was extracted using Trizol reagent, and RNA quality was assessed on an Agilent 2100 Bioanalyzer. The CDR3 covers 17 residues, taking in both the cysteine and the phenylalanine. The read is trimmed to its CDR3 DNA, 51 bases read in frame from base 1. Relative to germline, V is missing 6 bases and J is missing 7 bases, with 11 bases of the junction outside any gene match.

The TCR beta CDR3 regions were amplified from RNA transcripts. For the first round of RT-PCR on the TCR CDR3, the HTBI primer set was used together with the Qiagen OneStep RT-PCR kit. Libraries were constructed in a second round of multiplex PCR, after which size selection and purification were carried out. Paired-end sequencing of the libraries was performed with 100 bp reads on an Illumina HiSeq2000. Under the source paper's analysis protocol: SOAPnuke was used to process the raw data, with reads discarded if the reads contained adapters or uncalled bases, had a mean Phred below 15, or lacked an exact constant-primer or identifier match. COPE v1.2.5 was used to merge high-quality paired reads, and clonotypes were defined as unique nucleotide sequences. MiTCR v1.1 was used to align clonotypes to the IMGT TRBV, TRBD and TRBJ reference segments. The analysis was restricted to V-J combinations with a frequency above 0.0001, which together covered around 99% of the repertoires. The TCS score was defined as F50 (clonal expansion) divided by E x V (chaos), with BLOSUM62-based TCRdist calculated between CDR3 peptides within each V-J. Welch's t-statistics and random forest reduced roughly 500 V-J features to under 15, which were used in a naive Bayes classifier (R e1071). The public reads were quality trimmed at Q25 with fastp and then assembled into clones with MiXCR by TCRdb, keeping productive beta chains. Rows with a matching CDR3 protein are joined into one entry that keeps the most common DNA and genes. TCRdb assigned the V and J calls; the authors' analysis was not used. Counted in this sample were 90,000 to 120,000 distinct CDR3 sequences; 16% of them appeared once. Of the sample, about 42% is held by the ten largest clones.

As for this clonotype: Its antigen is still unknown. Per-nucleotide qualities are absent, and no much larger clonotype sits a single base away.

The sample comprised blood. The chain joins TRBV12-3 or TRBV12-4 to TRBJ2-1, and 14 bases in between align with TRBD2. The sequence came from a woman aged 45-65 years with Graves' hyperthyroidism. In nucleotide form, the sequence is TGTGCCAGCAGCGCCGGGACCGGGACTAGCGGGGGAAATGAGCAGTTCTTC. Translated, this is CASSAGTGTSGGNEQFF.